Listed below are T cell receptor beta chains from one sample, sequenced in a study of blood T cell repertoires in COVID-19. The repertoire was sequenced with immunoSEQ multiplex PCR; TCRdb's copy has only in-frame clones and lacks some. The profile shows 60,000 to 70,000 clones, 65% to 85% of them singletons. The sample taken for sequencing was peripheral blood. The receptors stem from a woman in her seventies with acute or convalescent COVID-19. The CDR3 runs from the conserved cysteine through the conserved F or W. The D gene is left open where the match is weak. Not all rows give a size; the values are once, few, many and, for expanded clones, a class.

abundance: .
v_gene: TRBV24-1
j_gene: TRBJ2-2
d_gene: .
len: 13
CDR3nt: TGTGCCACCAGTGACGCGGGCGGCGGGGAGCTGTTTTTT
CDR3aa: CATSDAGGGELFF

abundance: .
v_gene: TRBV5-1
j_gene: TRBJ2-5
d_gene: TRBD2
len: 17
CDR3nt: TGCGCCAGCAGCTTGGGCGGTTTTAGCGGGAAAAAAGAGACCCAGTACTTC
CDR3aa: CASSLGGFSGKKETQYF

abundance: .
v_gene: TRBV9
j_gene: TRBJ2-1
d_gene: TRBD1
len: 15
CDR3nt: TGTGCCAGCAGCCGATGGACAGGGGGTTACAATGAGCAGTTCTTC
CDR3aa: CASSRWTGGYNEQFF

abundance: .
v_gene: TRBV6-1
j_gene: TRBJ1-6
d_gene: .
len: 15
CDR3nt: TGTGCCAGCAGTGAACAGGTGTTAAATAATTCACCCCTCCACTTT
CDR3aa: CASSEQVLNNSPLHF

abundance: .
v_gene: TRBV25-1
j_gene: TRBJ1-1
d_gene: .
len: 16
CDR3nt: TGTGCCAGCAGTGAGACCAGGGGCCTCGGGAACACTGAAGCTTTCTTT
CDR3aa: CASSETRGLGNTEAFF

abundance: .
v_gene: TRBV27
j_gene: TRBJ1-5
d_gene: .
len: 14
CDR3nt: TGTGCCAGCAGGACAGCCTATAGCAATCAGCCCCAGCATTTT
CDR3aa: CASRTAYSNQPQHF

abundance: few
v_gene: TRBV7-2
j_gene: TRBJ1-6
d_gene: TRBD1
len: 13
CDR3nt: TGTGCCAGCAGCTCCCAGGGGGATTCACCCCTCCACTTT
CDR3aa: CASSSQGDSPLHF

abundance: few
v_gene: TRBV5-1
j_gene: TRBJ1-6
d_gene: .
len: 14
CDR3nt: TGCGCCAGCAGCTTGGAGACAGGCAATTCACCCCTCCACTTT
CDR3aa: CASSLETGNSPLHF

abundance: .
v_gene: TRBV18
j_gene: TRBJ2-6
d_gene: .
len: 16
CDR3nt: TGTGCCAGCTCACGAGCACTAAGCTCTGGGGCCAACGTCCTGACTTTC
CDR3aa: CASSRALSSGANVLTF

abundance: few
v_gene: TRBV6-5
j_gene: TRBJ2-7
d_gene: TRBD2
len: 15
CDR3nt: TGTGCCAGCACGGTGGCGGGGGGTCTTTCCTACGAGCAGTACTTC
CDR3aa: CASTVAGGLSYEQYF

abundance: few
v_gene: TRBV18
j_gene: TRBJ2-5
d_gene: .
len: 12
CDR3nt: TGTGCCAGCTCATCGTACCAAGAGACCCAGTACTTC
CDR3aa: CASSSYQETQYF

abundance: .
v_gene: TRBV5-6
j_gene: TRBJ2-7
d_gene: TRBD1
len: 17
CDR3nt: TGTGCCAGCAGCGGCCTCCTCAAGGGGCAGGGGGCGCGGGAGCAGTACTTC
CDR3aa: CASSGLLKGQGAREQYF

abundance: .
v_gene: TRBV5-6
j_gene: TRBJ1-6
d_gene: .
len: 19
CDR3nt: TGTGCCAGCAGCTATTGGACAGACCTTTATAGCTCCTATAATTCACCCCTCCACTTT
CDR3aa: CASSYWTDLYSSYNSPLHF

abundance: .
v_gene: TRBV12-3/TRBV12-4
j_gene: TRBJ1-6
d_gene: TRBD1
len: 13
CDR3nt: TGTGCCAGCAGTCCCGGGACAGGTTCACCCCTCCACTTT
CDR3aa: CASSPGTGSPLHF

abundance: .
v_gene: TRBV24-1
j_gene: TRBJ2-1
d_gene: .
len: 17
CDR3nt: TGTGCCACCAGTGATCCCTTAGCGGAGAACTCCTACAATGAGCAGTTCTTC
CDR3aa: CATSDPLAENSYNEQFF

abundance: .
v_gene: TRBV28
j_gene: TRBJ1-4
d_gene: TRBD1
len: 16
CDR3nt: TGTGCCAGCAGTTTCAGGTCGGCAGGGGGCCATGAAAAACTGTTTTTT
CDR3aa: CASSFRSAGGHEKLFF

abundance: .
v_gene: TRBV6-2/TRBV6-3
j_gene: TRBJ2-2
d_gene: .
len: 16
CDR3nt: TGTGCCAGCAGTGATCCTAAGGGGGGGACCACCGGGGAGCTGTTTTTT
CDR3aa: CASSDPKGGTTGELFF

abundance: .
v_gene: TRBV21-1
j_gene: TRBJ1-6
d_gene: .
len: 18
CDR3nt: TGTGCCAGCAGCAAAGCCCCGACAGGGATGCCCTATAATTCACCCCTCCACTTT
CDR3aa: CASSKAPTGMPYNSPLHF

abundance: few
v_gene: TRBV2
j_gene: TRBJ1-6
d_gene: .
len: 15
CDR3nt: TGTGCCAGCAGGGCGAGGTGGGGGGATAATTCACCCCTCCACTTT
CDR3aa: CASRARWGDNSPLHF

abundance: once
v_gene: TRBV3-1/TRBV3-2
j_gene: TRBJ2-5
d_gene: TRBD2
len: 15
CDR3nt: TGTGCCAGCAGTCAATTTAGCGGGGGGCTAGAGACCCAGTACTTC
CDR3aa: CASSQFSGGLETQYF

abundance: .
v_gene: TRBV5-6
j_gene: TRBJ2-5
d_gene: .
len: 15
CDR3nt: TGTGCCAGCAGCGCCCTGGACTTGGCCGGAGGGACCCAGTACTTC
CDR3aa: CASSALDLAGGTQYF

abundance: .
v_gene: TRBV6-5
j_gene: TRBJ1-5
d_gene: TRBD1
len: 13
CDR3nt: TGTGCCAGCAGTATGGACAGGCTCCAGCCCCAGCATTTT
CDR3aa: CASSMDRLQPQHF

abundance: once
v_gene: TRBV19
j_gene: TRBJ1-1
d_gene: TRBD1
len: 15
CDR3nt: TGTGCCAGTAGTTACCGGGACAGGGAGGCCACTGAAGCTTTCTTT
CDR3aa: CASSYRDREATEAFF

abundance: .
v_gene: TRBV18
j_gene: TRBJ2-6
d_gene: .
len: 15
CDR3nt: TGTGCCAGCTCCCCGGGGATTGGTGGGGCCAACGTCCTGACTTTC
CDR3aa: CASSPGIGGANVLTF

abundance: once
v_gene: TRBV27
j_gene: TRBJ2-7
d_gene: TRBD1
len: 15
CDR3nt: TGTGCCAGCAGTTCCCGGGACAGGGCCTCGTACGAGCAGTACTTC
CDR3aa: CASSSRDRASYEQYF

abundance: .
v_gene: TRBV3-1/TRBV3-2
j_gene: TRBJ2-7
d_gene: .
len: 14
CDR3nt: TGTGCCAGCAGCTTACTAACAGGGCTCTACGAGCAGTACTTC
CDR3aa: CASSLLTGLYEQYF

abundance: .
v_gene: TRBV2
j_gene: TRBJ2-7
d_gene: TRBD1
len: 13
CDR3nt: TGTGCCAGCAGGACAGGGGGGACCTACGAGCAGTACTTC
CDR3aa: CASRTGGTYEQYF

abundance: .
v_gene: TRBV6-5
j_gene: TRBJ2-7
d_gene: TRBD1
len: 15
CDR3nt: TGTGCCAGCAGACAACCGGGACAGGGGAGGGGAAAGCAGTACTTC
CDR3aa: CASRQPGQGRGKQYF

abundance: .
v_gene: TRBV11-3
j_gene: TRBJ1-6
d_gene: TRBD1
len: 18
CDR3nt: TGTGCCAGCAGCTTAGATCATTCGGCAGGGGGTTATAATTCACCCCTCCACTTT
CDR3aa: CASSLDHSAGGYNSPLHF

abundance: .
v_gene: TRBV29-1
j_gene: TRBJ1-1
d_gene: .
len: 12
CDR3nt: TGCAGCGCTGCCGGCAGGTGGACTGAAGCTTTCTTT
CDR3aa: CSAAGRWTEAFF

abundance: .
v_gene: TRBV7-8
j_gene: TRBJ1-1
d_gene: .
len: 13
CDR3nt: TGTGCCAGCAGCTACAAGATGAACACTGAAGCTTTCTTT
CDR3aa: CASSYKMNTEAFF

abundance: .
v_gene: TRBV19
j_gene: TRBJ1-2
d_gene: TRBD1
len: 16
CDR3nt: TGTGCCAGTACCCTATTTGGGACAGGATCACACTATGGCTACACCTTC
CDR3aa: CASTLFGTGSHYGYTF

abundance: .
v_gene: TRBV5-5
j_gene: TRBJ1-2
d_gene: .
len: 14
CDR3nt: TGTGCCAGCAGCTTTCAGGGGCCGGACTATGGCTACACCTTC
CDR3aa: CASSFQGPDYGYTF

abundance: few
v_gene: TRBV11-1
j_gene: TRBJ1-1
d_gene: .
len: 15
CDR3nt: TGTGCCAGCAGCCTCCCCTCGACAGTGAACACTGAAGCTTTCTTT
CDR3aa: CASSLPSTVNTEAFF

abundance: .
v_gene: TRBV14
j_gene: TRBJ2-3
d_gene: TRBD2
len: 16
CDR3nt: TGTGCCAGCAGCCAAGATTTCCTAGCGGGCACAGATACGCAGTATTTT
CDR3aa: CASSQDFLAGTDTQYF

abundance: .
v_gene: TRBV6-2/TRBV6-3
j_gene: TRBJ2-6
d_gene: .
len: 17
CDR3nt: TGTGCCAGCAGTTACACTTCCTCTCTCTCTGGGGCCAACGTCCTGACTTTC
CDR3aa: CASSYTSSLSGANVLTF

abundance: .
v_gene: TRBV6-5
j_gene: TRBJ1-2
d_gene: .
len: 14
CDR3nt: TGTGCCAGCAGTTACTCTGGCAGTAACTATGGCTACACCTTC
CDR3aa: CASSYSGSNYGYTF

abundance: .
v_gene: TRBV10-3
j_gene: TRBJ2-1
d_gene: .
len: 12
CDR3nt: TGTGCCATCAGGGAGTCAGGGGCTGAGCAGTTCTTC
CDR3aa: CAIRESGAEQFF

abundance: .
v_gene: TRBV7-8
j_gene: TRBJ2-1
d_gene: .
len: 11
CDR3nt: TGTGCCAGCAGCCTTACTAGCGAGCAGTTCTTC
CDR3aa: CASSLTSEQFF

abundance: few
v_gene: TRBV9
j_gene: TRBJ1-1
d_gene: .
len: 13
CDR3nt: TGTGCCAGCAGCCTAGCCGGGGACACTGAAGCTTTCTTT
CDR3aa: CASSLAGDTEAFF